This T cell receptor beta chain stems from a study of T-cell memory formation after mild COVID-19. Unmatched junction bases numbered 2, after V lost 5 bases and J lost 2 bases. There are 14 residues in the CDR3. Germline CDR1 KGHSH, CDR2 LQKENI. This clonotype has more than one count but fewer than ten. Antigen specificity is unknown. Constant-segment primers served in 5'RACE that generated TCR alpha and TCR beta cDNA libraries bearing sample barcodes and UMIs. TCRdb independently ran MiXCR on the 5' RACE reads; one entry per CDR3 protein. The table shows around 30,000 distinct CDR3 sequences, with approximately 12% occurring only once. Study-wide results and caveats: Clones contracting over day 15 to 85 were CD4/CD8 balanced, with later expanders leaning CD4+. Contracting clones localized mainly to CM and EM when CD4+ and mainly to EMRA when CD8+.

The chain recombines TRBV18 with TRBJ1-5; TRBD1 agrees at 8 bases. The sample comprised PBMCs or a T cell subset sorted from them (not recorded which). This TCR derives from an adult woman who had mild COVID-19 (a few samples of this study predate the infection). Cell type and time point are not known. The CDR3 loop is CASSSQGGNQPQHF. DNA for the CDR3: TGTGCCAGCTCATCACAGGGGGGCAATCAGCCCCAGCATTTT.